This T cell receptor (beta chain) comes out of a study of blood T cell repertoires in COVID-19. The CDR3 spans 13 residues. The germline CDR1 and CDR2 sequences are LNHDA and SQIVND (reference sequence). Unmatched junction bases numbered 5, after V lost 3 bases and J lost 10 bases. Per the original methods: From reference gene primer amplification, estimates of nucleated cell counts were derived. TCRdb's table, derived via immunoSEQ multiplex PCR, lists solely in-frame clones and lacks some. Clone size and the V and J calls come from that table; the DNA yielded D and trimming. The profile shows 120,000 to 150,000 clones, around four fifths of them singletons.

The clonotype was recovered from a woman aged 50 to 60 with acute COVID-19. This chain links TRBV19 with TRBJ1-5; 8 nucleotides line up with TRBD1. Sequenced input: PBMCs or T cells enriched from blood (not recorded which). CDR3 coding DNA: TGTGCCAGTAGTATCTACAGGGGGTATCCCCAGCATTTT. Translated, it gives CASSIYRGYPQHF.